The 23 T cell receptor beta chains below all came from one sample that was sequenced in a study of blood T cell repertoires in COVID-19. Sequenced by immunoSEQ multiplex PCR; TCRdb stores in-frame clones only, minus some. The top ten clones hold under 11% of a sample with around 400,000 clones, around 87% of them seen once. The specimen was peripheral blood. The receptors shown here come from a woman aged 25-40 years with COVID-19, enrolled during active disease.

This clone turned up a few times. V gene TRBV20-1 combines with J gene TRBJ2-1, with 8 bases lining up with TRBD2. The CDR3 is made up of 15 amino acids. Germline V gene data show CDR1 as DFQATT and CDR2 as SNEGSKA (reference sequence). J was trimmed by 9 bases and V by 3 bases; bases with no gene match: 13. The CDR3 sequence: CSASPTSGGTSEQFF. The CDR3 DNA reads as TGCAGTGCTAGTCCCACTAGCGGTGGTACTAGTGAGCAGTTCTTC.

V and J are TRBV5-4 and TRBJ2-7, with 13 positions matching TRBD2. The CDR3 sequence is 15 residues long. Germline V gene lookup returns CDR1 SGHNT and CDR2 YYREEE (reference sequence). J was trimmed by 4 bases and V by 4 bases; bases with no gene match: 5. The CDR3 DNA follows: TGTGCCAGCAGCCCGGGACTAGCGGGATGGTACGAGCAGTACTTC. Protein sequence: CASSPGLAGWYEQYF.

The chain links TRBV7-9 to TRBJ1-1; 9 bases are a match to TRBD1. Germline V CDR1 and CDR2: SEHNR, FQNEAQ (reference sequence). The length of the CDR3 is 17 residues. Germline trimming cut 1 base from V and 4 bases from J; bases unmatched to any gene: 10. This CDR3 is CASSLGLGTGRGTEAFF. For the CDR3, the DNA is TGTGCCAGCAGCTTAGGCCTCGGGACAGGGAGAGGCACTGAAGCTTTCTTT.

This clone appeared a single time. The chain joins TRBV30 to TRBJ1-4, with D uncertain. Trimming pared 0 bases from V and 14 bases from J, leaving 13 bases between. The length of the CDR3 is 12 residues. The germline V gene encodes CDR1 GTSNPN and CDR2 SVGIG (reference sequence). The CDR3 sequence is CAWSVSGGKLFF. CDR3 nucleotides: TGTGCCTGGAGTGTATCCGGAGGGAAGCTGTTTTTT.

J is TRBJ2-2 and V is TRBV27; 12 nucleotides line up with TRBD2. V trimming: 7 bases; J trimming: 4 bases; junction bases outside the gene matches: 19. Germline V gene lookup returns CDR1 MNHEY and CDR2 SMNVEV (reference sequence). The CDR3 has 20 residues. CDR3: CASNRGLAGSLLAPTGELFF. CDR3 DNA: TGTGCCAGCAACAGAGGACTAGCGGGATCTTTGCTTGCGCCCACCGGGGAGCTGTTTTTT.

V is TRBV7-9 and J is TRBJ2-3, with TRBD1 as a possible D gene (6 bases). Germline CDR1 is SEHNR and CDR2 is FQNEAQ (reference sequence). The CDR3 is made up of 14 amino acids. Between the trimmed V and J ends, which lost 3 bases and 5 bases, there was a span of 12 bases. The CDR3 reads CASSFKGGRDTQYF. CDR3 nucleotides: TGTGCCAGCAGCTTTAAAGGGGGACGAGATACGCAGTATTTT.

As DNA, the CDR3 is TGTGCCAGCAGCCCTGGTCGAGGGGGAAATTCACCCCTCCACTTT. It codes for CASSPGRGGNSPLHF. This chain links TRBV3-1 (or the pseudogene TRBV3-2) with TRBJ1-6, with TRBD1 as a possible D gene (6 bases). CDR3 length: 15 amino acids. Between the trimmed V and J ends, which lost 4 bases and 7 bases, there was a span of 14 bases. Germline CDR1 reads LGHDT; CDR2 reads YNNKEL (reference sequence).

V is TRBV2 and J is TRBJ2-2; 8 bases fit TRBD2. Germline-derived CDR1 and CDR2 are SNHLY and FYNNEI. V gave up 2 bases and J gave up 4 bases; unmatched junction bases: 6. The CDR3 is made up of 16 amino acids. Here the CDR3 reads CASSERSGSGTGELFF. For the CDR3, the DNA is TGTGCCAGCAGTGAACGGAGCGGGAGCGGCACCGGGGAGCTGTTTTTT.

This chain connects TRBV11-2 to TRBJ2-3; D is possibly TRBD1 (6 bases). CDR3 length: 16 residues. CDR1 and CDR2 from the germline V gene are SGHAT and FQNNGV. Trimming cost V 1 base and J 4 bases, with 15 bases left between them. This CDR3 is CASSLASQGLADTQYF. Here the CDR3 DNA reads TGTGCCAGCAGCTTAGCCTCCCAGGGGCTCGCAGATACGCAGTATTTT.

The chain combines TRBV2 with TRBJ1-2; 9 nucleotides agree with TRBD1. In germline, CDR1 is SNHLY, CDR2 FYNNEI. J lost 7 bases, V lost 5 bases, and 2 bases had no gene match. The CDR3 is 12 amino acids. The CDR3: CASSSTGGGYTF. DNA of the CDR3: TGTGCCAGCAGTTCGACAGGGGGTGGCTACACCTTC.

The chain joins TRBV6-2 or TRBV6-3 to TRBJ2-7; 10 bases line up with TRBD2. Germline CDR1 reads MNHEY; CDR2 reads SVGEGT. The CDR3 has 12 residues. Germline trimming cut 9 bases from V and 1 base from J; bases unmatched to any gene: 0. For the CDR3, the DNA is TGTGCCAGTAGCGGGAGGTCCTACGAGCAGTACTTC. Translation: CASSGRSYEQYF.

V is TRBV2 and J is TRBJ2-4; tentatively, D is TRBD2 (6 bases). This CDR3 comprises 15 residues. V was trimmed by 10 bases and J by 0 bases, leaving 16 bases between them. CDR1 and CDR2 from the germline V gene are SNHLY and FYNNEI. Written as DNA, the CDR3 is TGTGCCACCAAGAGGGGAGCGGGAGCCAAAAACATTCAGTACTTC. Translation: CATKRGAGAKNIQYF.

The rearrangement links TRBV9 to TRBJ1-1; a weak D match, TRBD1 (6 bases). Trimming took 0 bases from V and 4 from J, leaving 13 bases between them. The germline CDR1 and CDR2 sequences are SGDLS and YYNGEE. The CDR3 covers 15 residues. CDR3 sequence (DNA): TGTGCCAGCAGCGTAGAGGGCAGGGGATTCACTGAAGCTTTCTTT. Translating gives CASSVEGRGFTEAFF.

The chain uses TRBV5-5 and TRBJ2-7; 9 nucleotides agree with TRBD2. This CDR3 comprises 14 residues. Germline loops: CDR1 SGHKS, CDR2 YYEKEE (reference sequence). Trimming took 4 bases from V and 2 from J; bases not matched to a gene: 4. The CDR3, as DNA: TGTGCCAGCAGCGTATTAGCGGGAGCCTACGAGCAGTACTTC. As protein: CASSVLAGAYEQYF.

The chain employs TRBV28 and TRBJ2-7; 9 bases align to TRBD1. The CDR3 has 15 residues. V was clipped by 2 bases and J by 3 bases; unmatched bases: 5. Germline V gives CDR1 MDHEN, CDR2 SYDVKM. The chain's CDR3 is CASSLPGQGSYEQYF. Here the CDR3 DNA reads TGTGCCAGCAGTTTACCGGGACAGGGTAGCTACGAGCAGTACTTC.

The V gene is TRBV27, the J gene TRBJ2-1; tentatively, D is TRBD1 (5 bases). The CDR3 consists of 16 residues. Germline CDR1 is MNHEY and CDR2 is SMNVEV (reference sequence). The V gene lost 1 base and the J gene lost 0 bases, with 10 bases spanning the gap. The CDR3 spells CASSLLGVGSYNEQFF. The CDR3 DNA reads TGTGCCAGCAGTTTATTAGGGGTGGGCTCCTACAATGAGCAGTTCTTC.

This chain joins TRBV4-3 and TRBJ1-1, with D perhaps matching TRBD1 (5 bases). This CDR3 contains 13 residues. Germline assignment: CDR1 LGHNA and CDR2 YSLEER. V was shortened by 4 bases and J by 11 bases, with 17 bases between the two germline ends. The CDR3 sequence: CASSLDSQGRAFF. The CDR3 region has the DNA TGCGCCAGCAGCCTTGACAGCCAGGGAAGGGCTTTCTTT.

This sequence joins TRBV5-6 and TRBJ2-4, with 10 bases aligning to TRBD2. The ends lost 3 bases at V and 5 bases at J; junction bases unmatched: 5. The CDR3 has 15 amino acids. CDR1 and CDR2 (germline): SGHDT, YYEEEE. The CDR3 is CASSSRTSGQNIQYF. CDR3 coding DNA: TGTGCCAGCAGCTCCAGGACTAGCGGTCAAAACATTCAGTACTTC.

The V gene is TRBV7-9, the J gene TRBJ2-7; 9 positions agree with TRBD1. The J segment lost 4 bases and the V segment lost 5 bases, leaving 12 bases of the junction unmatched. The CDR3 loop spans 16 amino acids. The germline gives CDR1 SEHNR, CDR2 FQNEAQ (reference sequence). In nucleotides, the CDR3 is TGTGCCAGCAGCCCGGGACAGGGTGAGGGTAATTACGAGCAGTACTTC. Translating gives CASSPGQGEGNYEQYF.

This chain connects TRBV9 to TRBJ1-3, with 7 bases matching TRBD1. The germline CDR1 and CDR2 sequences are SGDLS and YYNGEE. J lost 3 bases, V lost 0 bases, and 3 bases had no gene match. This CDR3 is built from 15 residues. This CDR3 is CASSVEGGSGNTIYF. Written as DNA, the CDR3 is TGTGCCAGCAGCGTAGAAGGGGGCAGTGGAAACACCATATATTTT.

The chain has TRBV19 and TRBJ1-1, with 8 bases identical to TRBD1. The CDR3 is made up of 12 amino acids. CDR1 LNHDA and CDR2 SQIVND come from the germline V gene (reference sequence). Germline trimming cut 3 bases from V and 13 bases from J; bases unmatched to any gene: 7. The CDR3, as DNA: TGTGCCAGTAGTATGGAGCAGGGGGCTGGTTTCTTT. Its translation: CASSMEQGAGFF. The entire variable domain, with the rest obtained from reference TRBV19 and TRBJ1-1, is as follows: DGGITQSPKYLFRKEGQNVTLSCEQNLNHDAMYWYRQDPGQGLRLIYYSQIVNDFQKGDIAEGYSVSREKKESFPLTVTSAQKNPTAFYLCASSMEQGAGFFGQGTRLTVV.

This clone was detected a few times. The rearrangement links TRBV5-1 to TRBJ2-3; the D gene is possibly TRBD2 (6 bases). Trimming removed 3 bases from V and 6 bases from J, with 14 bases in between. Germline lookup yields CDR1 SGHRS and CDR2 YFSETQ. CDR3 length: 14 residues. The CDR3 region is CASSSLGLTDTQYF. The CDR3 DNA reads TGCGCCAGCAGCTCCCTAGGACTAACCGATACGCAGTATTTT.

The J gene is TRBJ2-1, the V gene TRBV5-1, with D perhaps TRBD2 (6 bases). The CDR3 sequence is 15 residues long. V lost 4 bases and J 0 bases, leaving 11 bases between the germline ends. From germline, CDR1 is SGHRS and CDR2 YFSETQ. The CDR3 coding sequence is TGCGCCAGCAGCCCCGGGACTTCCTCCTACAATGAGCAGTTCTTC. It yields the protein CASSPGTSSYNEQFF.